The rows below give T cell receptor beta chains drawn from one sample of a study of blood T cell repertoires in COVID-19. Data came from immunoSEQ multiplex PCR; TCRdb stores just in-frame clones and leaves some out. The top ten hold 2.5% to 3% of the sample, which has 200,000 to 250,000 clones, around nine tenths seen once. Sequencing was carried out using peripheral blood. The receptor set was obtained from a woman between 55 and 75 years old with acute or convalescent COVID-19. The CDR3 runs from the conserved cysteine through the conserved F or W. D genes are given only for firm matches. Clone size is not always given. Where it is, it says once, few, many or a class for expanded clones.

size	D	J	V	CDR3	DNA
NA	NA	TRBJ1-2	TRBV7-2	CASSLDTRGNYGYTF	TGTGCCAGCAGCTTAGACACCAGGGGTAACTATGGCTACACCTTC
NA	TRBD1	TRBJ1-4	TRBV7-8	CASSYGTGGYNEKLFF	TGTGCCAGCAGCTACGGGACAGGGGGCTATAATGAAAAACTGTTTTTT
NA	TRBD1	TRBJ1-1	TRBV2	CASSPTGGSSVNTEAFF	TGTGCCAGCAGTCCGACAGGGGGCTCTTCGGTGAACACTGAAGCTTTCTTT
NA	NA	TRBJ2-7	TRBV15	CATSRGGAVDPYEQYF	TGTGCCACCAGCAGAGGAGGAGCGGTGGATCCCTACGAGCAGTACTTC
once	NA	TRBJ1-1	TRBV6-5	CASSKTVNTEAFF	TGTGCCAGCAGCAAGACAGTGAACACTGAAGCTTTCTTT
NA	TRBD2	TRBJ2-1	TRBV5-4	CASSLAVLAGGQAYNEQFF	TGTGCCAGCAGCTTGGCCGTTCTAGCGGGGGGGCAGGCCTACAATGAGCAGTTCTTC
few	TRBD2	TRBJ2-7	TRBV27	CASSPGTSGSYYEQYF	TGTGCCAGCAGTCCCGGGACTAGCGGGAGTTACTACGAGCAGTACTTC
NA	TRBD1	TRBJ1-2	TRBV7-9	CASSLAGGQGTSYGYTF	TGTGCCAGCAGCTTAGCGGGGGGACAGGGTACCTCCTATGGCTACACCTTC
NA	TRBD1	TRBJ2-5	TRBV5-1	CASSVSGTGGVETQYF	TGCGCCAGCAGCGTATCCGGGACAGGGGGCGTAGAGACCCAGTACTTC
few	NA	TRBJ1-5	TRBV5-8	CASSFGQSRWPQHF	TGTGCCAGCAGCTTTGGACAGTCTCGATGGCCCCAGCATTTT
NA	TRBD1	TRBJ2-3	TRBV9	CASSRTGAFTDTQYF	TGTGCCAGCAGCAGGACAGGAGCCTTCACAGATACGCAGTATTTT